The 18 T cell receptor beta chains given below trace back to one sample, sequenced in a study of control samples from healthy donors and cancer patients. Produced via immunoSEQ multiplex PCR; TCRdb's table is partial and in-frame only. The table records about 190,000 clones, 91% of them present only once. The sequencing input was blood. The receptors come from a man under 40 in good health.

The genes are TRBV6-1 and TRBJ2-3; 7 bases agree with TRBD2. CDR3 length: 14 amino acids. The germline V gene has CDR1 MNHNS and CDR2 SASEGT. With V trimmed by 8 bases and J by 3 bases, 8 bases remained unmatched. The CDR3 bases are TGTGCCAGCTCCGGCGGGGGAGGTACAGATACGCAGTATTTT. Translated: CASSGGGGTDTQYF.

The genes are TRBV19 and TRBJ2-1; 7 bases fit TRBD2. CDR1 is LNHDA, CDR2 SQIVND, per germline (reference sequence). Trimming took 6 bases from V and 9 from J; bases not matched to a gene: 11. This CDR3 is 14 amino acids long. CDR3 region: CASRIQEGGAEQFF. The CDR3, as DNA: TGTGCCAGTAGGATCCAGGAGGGAGGGGCTGAGCAGTTCTTC.

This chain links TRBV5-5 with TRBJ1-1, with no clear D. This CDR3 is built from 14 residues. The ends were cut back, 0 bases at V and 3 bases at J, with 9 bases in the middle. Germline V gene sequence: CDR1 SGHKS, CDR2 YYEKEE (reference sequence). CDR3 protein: CASSLGTAHTEAFF. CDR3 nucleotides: TGTGCCAGCAGCTTGGGGACTGCCCACACTGAAGCTTTCTTT.

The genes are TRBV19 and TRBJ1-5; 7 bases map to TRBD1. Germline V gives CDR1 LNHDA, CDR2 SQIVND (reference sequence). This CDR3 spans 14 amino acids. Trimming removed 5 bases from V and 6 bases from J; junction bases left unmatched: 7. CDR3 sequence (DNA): TGTGCCAGTAGTGACAGGGTCGGATCTCAGCCCCAGCATTTT. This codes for CASSDRVGSQPQHF. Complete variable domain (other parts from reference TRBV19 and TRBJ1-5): DGGITQSPKYLFRKEGQNVTLSCEQNLNHDAMYWYRQDPGQGLRLIYYSQIVNDFQKGDIAEGYSVSREKKESFPLTVTSAQKNPTAFYLCASSDRVGSQPQHFGDGTRLSIL.

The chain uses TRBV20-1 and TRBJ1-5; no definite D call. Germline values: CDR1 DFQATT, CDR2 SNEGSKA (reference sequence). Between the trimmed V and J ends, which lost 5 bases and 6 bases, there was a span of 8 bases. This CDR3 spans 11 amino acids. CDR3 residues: CSAGLTQPQHF. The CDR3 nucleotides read TGCAGTGCTGGGTTGACTCAGCCCCAGCATTTT.

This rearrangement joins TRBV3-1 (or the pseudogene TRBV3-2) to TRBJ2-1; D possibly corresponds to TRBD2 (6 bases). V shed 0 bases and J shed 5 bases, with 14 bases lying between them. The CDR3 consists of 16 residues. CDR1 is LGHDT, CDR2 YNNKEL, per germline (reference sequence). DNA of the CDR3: TGTGCCAGCAGCCAAGATTGGGGGACTTTTAACAATGAGCAGTTCTTC. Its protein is CASSQDWGTFNNEQFF.

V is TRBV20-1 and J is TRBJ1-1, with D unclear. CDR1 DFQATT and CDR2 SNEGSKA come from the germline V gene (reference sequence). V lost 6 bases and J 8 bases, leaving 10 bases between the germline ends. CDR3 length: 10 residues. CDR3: CSAGREEAFF. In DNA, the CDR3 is TGCAGTGCGGGTAGAGAAGAAGCTTTCTTT.

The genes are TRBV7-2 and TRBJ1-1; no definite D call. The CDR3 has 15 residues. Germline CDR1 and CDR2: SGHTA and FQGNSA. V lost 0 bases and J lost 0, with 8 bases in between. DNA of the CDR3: TGTGCCAGCAGCTTAGCGGCCAACATGAACACTGAAGCTTTCTTT. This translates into CASSLAANMNTEAFF.

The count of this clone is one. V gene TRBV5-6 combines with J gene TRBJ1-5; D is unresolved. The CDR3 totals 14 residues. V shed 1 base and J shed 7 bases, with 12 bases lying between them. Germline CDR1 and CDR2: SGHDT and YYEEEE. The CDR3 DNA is TGTGCCAGCAGCTTGTCAGGAGTGAGGCAGCCCCAGCATTTT. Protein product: CASSLSGVRQPQHF.

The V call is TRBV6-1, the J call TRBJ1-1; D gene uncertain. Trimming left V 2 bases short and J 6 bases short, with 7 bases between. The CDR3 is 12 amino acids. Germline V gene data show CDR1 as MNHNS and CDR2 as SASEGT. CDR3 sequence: CASSETYPEAFF. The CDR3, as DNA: TGTGCCAGCAGTGAAACGTATCCTGAAGCTTTCTTT.

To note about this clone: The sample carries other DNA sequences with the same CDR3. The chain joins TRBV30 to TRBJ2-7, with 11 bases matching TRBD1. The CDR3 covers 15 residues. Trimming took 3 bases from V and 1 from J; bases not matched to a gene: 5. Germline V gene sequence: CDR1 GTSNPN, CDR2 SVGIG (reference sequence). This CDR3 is CAWSAGTGGSYEQYF. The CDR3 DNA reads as TGTGCCTGGAGCGCCGGGACAGGGGGATCCTACGAGCAGTACTTC. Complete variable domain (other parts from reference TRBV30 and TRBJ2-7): SQTIHQWPATLVQPVGSPLSLECTVEGTSNPNLYWYRQAAGRGLQLLFYSVGIGQISSEVPQNLSASRPQDRQFILSSKKLLLSDSGFYLCAWSAGTGGSYEQYFGPGTRLTVT.

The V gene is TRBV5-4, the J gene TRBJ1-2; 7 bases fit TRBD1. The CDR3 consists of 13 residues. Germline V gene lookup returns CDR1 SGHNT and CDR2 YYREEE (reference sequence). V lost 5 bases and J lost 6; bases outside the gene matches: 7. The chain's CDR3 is CASRRQGANGYTF. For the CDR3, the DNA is TGTGCCAGCAGGAGACAGGGTGCTAATGGCTACACCTTC.

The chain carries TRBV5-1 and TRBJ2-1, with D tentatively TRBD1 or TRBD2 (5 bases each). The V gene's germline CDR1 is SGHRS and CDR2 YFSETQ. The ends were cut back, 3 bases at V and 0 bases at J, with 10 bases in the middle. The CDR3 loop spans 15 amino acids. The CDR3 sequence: CASSWGPPSYNEQFF. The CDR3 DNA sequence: TGCGCCAGCAGCTGGGGACCCCCCTCCTACAATGAGCAGTTCTTC.

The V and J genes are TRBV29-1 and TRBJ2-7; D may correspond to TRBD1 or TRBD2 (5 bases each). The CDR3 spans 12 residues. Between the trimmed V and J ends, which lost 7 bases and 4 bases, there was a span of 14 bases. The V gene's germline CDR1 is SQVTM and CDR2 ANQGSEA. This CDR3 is CSAEGQEYEQYF. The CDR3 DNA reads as TGCAGCGCCGAGGGGCAGGAGTACGAGCAGTACTTC.

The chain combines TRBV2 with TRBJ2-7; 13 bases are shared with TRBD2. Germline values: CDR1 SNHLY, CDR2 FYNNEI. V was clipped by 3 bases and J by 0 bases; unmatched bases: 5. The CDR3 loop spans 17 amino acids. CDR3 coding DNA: TGTGCCAGCAGTGAGCTGACTAGCGGGGGGACCTCCTACGAGCAGTACTTC. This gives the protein CASSELTSGGTSYEQYF.

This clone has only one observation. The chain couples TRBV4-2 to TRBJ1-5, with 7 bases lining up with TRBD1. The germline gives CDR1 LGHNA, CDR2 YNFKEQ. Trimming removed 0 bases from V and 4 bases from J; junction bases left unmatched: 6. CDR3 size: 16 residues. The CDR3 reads CASSQEATGLNQPQHF. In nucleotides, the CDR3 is TGTGCCAGCAGCCAAGAGGCGACAGGGTTAAATCAGCCCCAGCATTTT.

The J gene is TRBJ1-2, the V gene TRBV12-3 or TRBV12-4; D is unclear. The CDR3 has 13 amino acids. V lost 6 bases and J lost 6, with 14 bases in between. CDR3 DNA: TGTGCCAGCAGGGCCCGGCGTGGGGATGGCTACACCTTC. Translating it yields CASRARRGDGYTF.

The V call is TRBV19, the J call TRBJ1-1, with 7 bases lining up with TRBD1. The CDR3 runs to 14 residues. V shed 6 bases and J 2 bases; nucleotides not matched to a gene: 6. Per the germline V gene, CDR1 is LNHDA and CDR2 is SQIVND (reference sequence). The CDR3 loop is CASSSRTGNTEAFF. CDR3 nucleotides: TGTGCCAGTAGCTCACGGACAGGCAACACTGAAGCTTTCTTT. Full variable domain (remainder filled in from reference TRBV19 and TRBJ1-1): DGGITQSPKYLFRKEGQNVTLSCEQNLNHDAMYWYRQDPGQGLRLIYYSQIVNDFQKGDIAEGYSVSREKKESFPLTVTSAQKNPTAFYLCASSSRTGNTEAFFGQGTRLTVV.